Listed below are T cell receptor beta chains from one sample, sequenced in a study of B cell selection in AIRE deficiency. The table came from immunoSEQ multiplex PCR; TCRdb's copy has only in-frame clones and leaves some out. The sample has under 20,000 clones, approximately 94% seen once. The sample consisted of CD4+CD25+ Tregs sorted from PBMCs. The receptor source for this set is a human donor in good health. Both conserved end residues are part of each CDR3. D genes are given only for firm matches. Clone size is given for some rows only: seen once, a few or many times, or a class if the clone is expanded.

v_call,d_call,j_call,clone_size,cdr3_aa,cdr3_nt
TRBV5-6,TRBD1,TRBJ2-7,-,CASSLVAGGARNEQYF,TGTGCCAGCAGCTTGGTGGCAGGGGGCGCGAGAAACGAGCAGTACTTC
TRBV4-3,-,TRBJ1-4,-,CASSQDRLATNEKLFF,TGCGCCAGCAGCCAAGACAGGCTTGCAACTAATGAAAAACTGTTTTTT
TRBV11-3,-,TRBJ2-1,-,CASSLEGGRPYNEQFF,TGTGCCAGCAGCTTAGAGGGGGGACGCCCCTACAATGAGCAGTTCTTC
TRBV19,-,TRBJ1-5,-,CASSIDVRERGNQPQHF,TGTGCCAGTAGTATCGACGTCAGGGAAAGGGGCAATCAGCCCCAGCATTTT
TRBV28,TRBD2,TRBJ2-7,-,CASSLSGGRSYEQYF,TGTGCCAGCAGTTTATCGGGGGGGAGATCCTACGAGCAGTACTTC
TRBV19,-,TRBJ1-2,once,CASIGSYGYTF,TGTGCCAGTATAGGCAGCTATGGCTACACCTTC
TRBV27,-,TRBJ2-7,-,CASSPRSSYEQYF,TGTGCCAGCAGTCCTCGAAGCTCCTACGAGCAGTACTTC
TRBV19,-,TRBJ1-1,-,CASSIFGQGNTEAFF,TGTGCCAGTAGTATCTTCGGGCAGGGGAACACTGAAGCTTTCTTT
TRBV7-7,-,TRBJ2-5,-,CASSPSAAGSWVLGTQYF,TGTGCCAGCAGCCCAAGCGCCGCGGGTAGCTGGGTATTAGGGACCCAGTACTTC
TRBV4-2,-,TRBJ2-1,-,CASSRGESSYNEQFF,TGTGCCAGCAGCCGGGGGGAGAGCTCCTACAATGAGCAGTTCTTC
TRBV5-4,TRBD1,TRBJ1-1,-,CASSQGYRGNTEAFF,TGTGCCAGCAGCCAAGGATACAGGGGGAACACTGAAGCTTTCTTT
TRBV10-3,-,TRBJ2-1,-,CAISVFHGFQFF,TGTGCCATCAGTGTATTCCACGGATTCCAGTTCTTC
TRBV4-2,TRBD2,TRBJ2-1,-,CASSPLNPGLAGSEQFF,TGTGCCAGCAGCCCGCTTAACCCGGGACTAGCGGGAAGCGAGCAGTTCTTC
TRBV27,-,TRBJ2-2,-,CASSRAYGTGELFF,TGTGCCAGCAGTCGGGCGTATGGCACCGGGGAGCTGTTTTTT
TRBV27,-,TRBJ1-5,few,CASSLYPGRTINQPQHF,TGTGCCAGCAGTCTCTATCCCGGACGGACAATCAATCAGCCCCAGCATTTT
TRBV5-5,-,TRBJ2-5,-,CASSLGGWETQYF,TGTGCCAGCAGCTTAGGAGGTTGGGAGACCCAGTACTTC
TRBV10-2,-,TRBJ1-6,-,CASTGAKNSPLHF,TGCGCCAGCACAGGGGCGAAGAATTCACCCCTCCACTTT
TRBV7-9,-,TRBJ1-2,-,CASTKEVGYGYTF,TGTGCCAGCACCAAGGAAGTAGGCTATGGCTACACCTTC